Below, one T cell receptor beta chain is given with its context. Its specificity is not known. The data stem from a study of cytomegalovirus exposure and HLA in healthy donors. PCR primers comprised 60 Vbeta and 13 Jbeta primers. Method: immunoSEQ multiplex PCR; TCRdb's copy keeps in-frame clones and lacks some. The top ten clones hold about 2.4% of a sample with about 170,000 clones, more than 80% of them seen once. General study results and limits: In a later analysis, compared with equally common non-associated chains, HLA-associated beta chains were more expanded. The investigators catalogued 150 to 200 TCR beta chains as cytomegalovirus-associated.

The CDR3 sequence is 14 residues long. The germline V and J ends were trimmed by 5 bases and 1 base, with 11 bases remaining between them. Germline V CDR1 and CDR2: MNHEY, SMNVEV (reference sequence). This TCR was sampled from a male donor in good health and CMV-seronegative. The chain employs TRBV27 and TRBJ1-1, with D possibly TRBD1 on 5 matching bases. Material: PBMCs. In nucleotides, the CDR3 is TGTGCCAGCAGTCGGACAATAAGGAACACTGAAGCTTTCTTT. As protein: CASSRTIRNTEAFF.